This T cell receptor (beta chain) was retrieved from a study of cytomegalovirus exposure and HLA in healthy donors. In the PCR, 60 Vbeta and 13 Jbeta primers were used. The protocol was immunoSEQ multiplex PCR, while the TCRdb copy is restricted to in-frame clones and leaves out a portion. The data show 75,000 to 85,000 clones, and the top ten clones hold 0.5% to 0.65%. Germline V lookup: CDR1 MNHEY, CDR2 SMNVEV (reference sequence). The ends lost 5 bases at V and 5 bases at J; junction bases unmatched: 4. This CDR3 spans 14 amino acids. The sample comprised PBMCs. The chain links TRBV27 to TRBJ1-1; TRBD1 aligns across 11 bases. The receptor's source is a man aged 50 to 60 in good health and CMV-seronegative. This chain's CDR3 is CASSQGQGGTEAFF. CDR3 sequence (DNA): TGTGCCAGCAGTCAGGGACAGGGGGGAACTGAAGCTTTCTTT.